Here is one TCR beta chain with its context. The data were obtained in a study of blood T cell repertoires in COVID-19. Overall study: COVID-19 samples collected from the United States, Italy and Spain covered acute and convalescent phases.

Using immunoSEQ multiplex PCR, the repertoire was profiled, and TCRdb retains in-frame clones only, with some absent. The sample contains just under 250,000 clones, around 89% of which appear only once. V was pared by 4 bases and J by 4 bases, with 13 bases of the junction left unmatched. This CDR3 region has 17 residues. The germline V gene has CDR1 MDHEN and CDR2 SYDVKM. Cohorts were determined from participant-reported clinical history. Cohort 3 recovery required two negative PCRs, clearance, or symptom resolution. Sequencing input: PBMCs or T cells enriched from blood (not recorded which). The receptor was isolated from a woman aged 25-40 years who had recovered from COVID-19. The genes are TRBV28 and TRBJ1-2; TRBD1 matches 9 bases. The CDR3 region has the DNA TGTGCCAGCAGTTACGGATATTACAGGGGGCGCGTCTATGGCTACACCTTC. Its protein product is CASSYGYYRGRVYGYTF.